These T cell receptor beta chains were read from a single sample in a study of shared clonotypes between healthy human individuals. Assay: immunoSEQ multiplex PCR; the TCRdb copy retains only in-frame clones and omits some. The sample comprises 2,500,000 or so clones, 85% to 95% of which are singletons, and about 0.36% rests with the top ten. Specimen: naive CD4+ T cells from PBMCs. These receptors were collected from a man aged 18 to 30 in good health. Some clones in this sample may be carry-over from other donors' samples. CDR3s include the opening cysteine and the closing phenylalanine or tryptophan. D genes are given only for firm matches. Only some rows state a clone size, as once, few, many or a class for expanded clones.

clone size: .; D gene: .; V gene: TRBV30; J gene: TRBJ2-2; CDR3 protein: CAWNTGLATGELFF; CDR3 DNA: TGTGCCTGGAATACAGGGTTGGCCACCGGGGAGCTGTTTTTT
clone size: .; D gene: TRBD2; V gene: TRBV5-4; J gene: TRBJ2-7; CDR3 protein: CASSPGLGMGEQYF; CDR3 DNA: TGTGCCAGCAGCCCCGGACTAGGAATGGGCGAGCAGTACTTC
clone size: .; D gene: TRBD1; V gene: TRBV7-3; J gene: TRBJ1-1; CDR3 protein: CASSSYQGTATNTEAFF; CDR3 DNA: TGTGCCAGCAGCTCTTATCAAGGGACAGCCACGAACACTGAAGCTTTCTTT
clone size: .; D gene: .; V gene: TRBV9; J gene: TRBJ2-2; CDR3 protein: CASSVKLLARQTGELFF; CDR3 DNA: TGTGCCAGCAGCGTCAAATTGTTAGCGCGACAAACCGGGGAGCTGTTTTTT
clone size: .; D gene: .; V gene: TRBV5-4; J gene: TRBJ2-1; CDR3 protein: CASSLGGRGVLNEQFF; CDR3 DNA: TGTGCCAGCAGCTTGGGAGGCAGGGGGGTGTTGAATGAGCAGTTCTTC
clone size: .; D gene: .; V gene: TRBV14; J gene: TRBJ2-1; CDR3 protein: CASSQGISQASVRHNEQFF; CDR3 DNA: TGTGCCAGCAGCCAAGGGATAAGCCAGGCTAGCGTGAGACACAATGAGCAGTTCTTC
clone size: .; D gene: TRBD2; V gene: TRBV2; J gene: TRBJ2-7; CDR3 protein: CASGTSRPYEQYF; CDR3 DNA: TGTGCCAGTGGGACTAGCAGACCCTACGAGCAGTACTTC
clone size: .; D gene: TRBD2; V gene: TRBV14; J gene: TRBJ2-3; CDR3 protein: CASSQDNLSSGRGDTQYF; CDR3 DNA: TGTGCCAGCAGCCAAGATAACCTCTCTAGCGGGAGAGGAGATACGCAGTATTTT
clone size: .; D gene: TRBD2; V gene: TRBV7-2; J gene: TRBJ2-7; CDR3 protein: CASSYLAGDEQYF; CDR3 DNA: TGTGCCAGCAGCTACCTAGCGGGAGACGAGCAGTACTTC
clone size: .; D gene: .; V gene: TRBV5-1; J gene: TRBJ2-1; CDR3 protein: CASTQNPGDLTLEQFF; CDR3 DNA: TGCGCCAGCACCCAGAACCCCGGGGACCTCACTCTAGAGCAGTTCTTC
clone size: few; D gene: .; V gene: TRBV7-9; J gene: TRBJ1-2; CDR3 protein: CASSFARVKDGYTF; CDR3 DNA: TGTGCCAGCAGCTTCGCCAGGGTTAAGGATGGCTACACCTTC
clone size: .; D gene: TRBD1; V gene: TRBV9; J gene: TRBJ1-3; CDR3 protein: CASSVDRGKRNTIYF; CDR3 DNA: TGTGCCAGCAGCGTAGACAGGGGAAAACGAAACACCATATATTTT
clone size: .; D gene: .; V gene: TRBV5-1; J gene: TRBJ1-1; CDR3 protein: CASSLVGAPNTEAFF; CDR3 DNA: TGCGCCAGCAGCTTGGTCGGGGCCCCGAACACTGAAGCTTTCTTT
clone size: .; D gene: TRBD2; V gene: TRBV7-3; J gene: TRBJ2-7; CDR3 protein: CASSLTVTSGREEQYF; CDR3 DNA: TGTGCCAGCAGCTTAACGGTGACTAGCGGGAGGGAAGAGCAGTACTTC
clone size: .; D gene: .; V gene: TRBV6-1; J gene: TRBJ1-5; CDR3 protein: CASSEGAGGNQPQHF; CDR3 DNA: TGTGCCAGCAGTGAAGGGGCAGGTGGCAATCAGCCCCAGCATTTT
clone size: .; D gene: .; V gene: TRBV5-6; J gene: TRBJ1-4; CDR3 protein: CASSLGPAPNEKLFF; CDR3 DNA: TGTGCCAGCAGCTTGGGGCCCGCTCCTAATGAAAAACTGTTTTTT
clone size: .; D gene: .; V gene: TRBV6-5; J gene: TRBJ1-2; CDR3 protein: CASSYPRGAGYTF; CDR3 DNA: TGTGCCAGCAGTTACCCCCGGGGGGCTGGCTACACCTTC
clone size: once; D gene: TRBD1; V gene: TRBV28; J gene: TRBJ2-1; CDR3 protein: CASSLIRDREYNEQFF; CDR3 DNA: TGTGCCAGCAGTTTGATTAGGGACAGGGAGTACAATGAGCAGTTCTTC
clone size: .; D gene: .; V gene: TRBV10-3; J gene: TRBJ1-3; CDR3 protein: CAISGTTSSGNTIYF; CDR3 DNA: TGTGCCATCAGTGGAACCACCAGCTCTGGAAACACCATATATTTT
clone size: .; D gene: .; V gene: TRBV28; J gene: TRBJ2-7; CDR3 protein: CASSLGNRVVGEQYF; CDR3 DNA: TGTGCCAGCAGTCTCGGCAACAGGGTTGTGGGCGAGCAGTACTTC
clone size: .; D gene: .; V gene: TRBV5-1; J gene: TRBJ1-1; CDR3 protein: CASSPLPQGVNTEAFF; CDR3 DNA: TGCGCCAGCAGCCCCCTACCACAGGGTGTGAACACTGAAGCTTTCTTT
clone size: .; D gene: TRBD1; V gene: TRBV5-1; J gene: TRBJ1-2; CDR3 protein: CASSDGQGSNYGYTF; CDR3 DNA: TGCGCCAGCAGCGACGGACAGGGCTCCAACTATGGCTACACCTTC
clone size: .; D gene: .; V gene: TRBV20-1; J gene: TRBJ2-5; CDR3 protein: CSALGVETQYF; CDR3 DNA: TGCAGTGCTCTTGGGGTGGAGACCCAGTACTTC
clone size: .; D gene: TRBD2; V gene: TRBV7-3; J gene: TRBJ2-1; CDR3 protein: CASSSGTSGRNEQFF; CDR3 DNA: TGTGCCAGCAGCTCCGGGACTAGCGGGAGAAATGAGCAGTTCTTC
clone size: once; D gene: .; V gene: TRBV7-8; J gene: TRBJ2-1; CDR3 protein: CASSQGRLNEQFF; CDR3 DNA: TGTGCCAGCAGCCAAGGTCGGTTGAATGAGCAGTTCTTC
clone size: .; D gene: .; V gene: TRBV6-5; J gene: TRBJ2-5; CDR3 protein: CASKWGLEETQYF; CDR3 DNA: TGTGCCAGCAAGTGGGGACTCGAAGAGACCCAGTACTTC
clone size: .; D gene: TRBD1; V gene: TRBV7-9; J gene: TRBJ1-1; CDR3 protein: CASRTTGAAEAFF; CDR3 DNA: TGTGCCAGCAGAACAACAGGGGCGGCTGAAGCTTTCTTT
clone size: .; D gene: .; V gene: TRBV18; J gene: TRBJ2-2; CDR3 protein: CASSPARSNTGELFF; CDR3 DNA: TGTGCCAGCTCACCTGCACGATCGAACACCGGGGAGCTGTTTTTT
clone size: once; D gene: .; V gene: TRBV9; J gene: TRBJ2-3; CDR3 protein: CASSPRIPTDTQYF; CDR3 DNA: TGTGCCAGCAGCCCGCGAATCCCCACAGATACGCAGTATTTT
clone size: .; D gene: .; V gene: TRBV11-2; J gene: TRBJ2-2; CDR3 protein: CASSLTLNTGELFF; CDR3 DNA: TGTGCCAGCAGCTTAACACTGAACACCGGGGAGCTGTTTTTT
clone size: .; D gene: .; V gene: TRBV28; J gene: TRBJ1-2; CDR3 protein: CASSFSTDGYTF; CDR3 DNA: TGTGCCAGCAGTTTCTCCACAGATGGCTACACCTTC
clone size: .; D gene: TRBD2; V gene: TRBV5-1; J gene: TRBJ2-1; CDR3 protein: CASSSLAGGPFIEQFF; CDR3 DNA: TGCGCCAGCAGCAGTCTAGCGGGAGGGCCGTTCATCGAGCAGTTCTTC
clone size: .; D gene: TRBD2; V gene: TRBV19; J gene: TRBJ2-6; CDR3 protein: CASNYPGLATGANVLTF; CDR3 DNA: TGTGCCAGTAATTACCCGGGACTAGCTACCGGGGCCAACGTCCTGACTTTC
clone size: .; D gene: TRBD2; V gene: TRBV5-1; J gene: TRBJ2-2; CDR3 protein: CASTTRAGGPRNTGELFF; CDR3 DNA: TGCGCCAGCACCACTCGAGCGGGAGGGCCGCGGAACACCGGGGAGCTGTTTTTT
clone size: .; D gene: TRBD2; V gene: TRBV5-6; J gene: TRBJ2-7; CDR3 protein: CASSRLAGGRAYEQYF; CDR3 DNA: TGTGCCAGCAGTAGACTAGCGGGAGGGAGAGCCTACGAGCAGTACTTC
clone size: .; D gene: .; V gene: TRBV5-6; J gene: TRBJ2-1; CDR3 protein: CASSPQLGGNEQFF; CDR3 DNA: TGTGCCAGCAGCCCGCAACTAGGGGGAAATGAGCAGTTCTTC
clone size: .; D gene: TRBD1; V gene: TRBV5-6; J gene: TRBJ1-5; CDR3 protein: CASSLSGQGGNQPQHF; CDR3 DNA: TGTGCCAGCAGCTTGTCCGGACAGGGTGGGAATCAGCCCCAGCATTTT
clone size: .; D gene: .; V gene: TRBV11-2; J gene: TRBJ2-3; CDR3 protein: CASSLDRLDTQYF; CDR3 DNA: TGTGCCAGCAGCTTAGATAGGTTAGATACGCAGTATTTT
clone size: .; D gene: .; V gene: TRBV28; J gene: TRBJ2-7; CDR3 protein: CASSSSSYEQYF; CDR3 DNA: TGTGCCAGCAGTTCGTCCTCCTACGAGCAGTACTTC
clone size: .; D gene: .; V gene: TRBV5-4; J gene: TRBJ2-7; CDR3 protein: CASSFRGGSLSEQYF; CDR3 DNA: TGTGCCAGCAGCTTTAGGGGCGGCTCCCTGAGCGAGCAGTACTTC
clone size: .; D gene: TRBD2; V gene: TRBV7-8; J gene: TRBJ2-1; CDR3 protein: CASSLGGGLDYNEQFF; CDR3 DNA: TGTGCCAGCAGCTTAGGAGGGGGACTAGATTACAATGAGCAGTTCTTC
clone size: .; D gene: TRBD2; V gene: TRBV15; J gene: TRBJ2-5; CDR3 protein: CATSSTSGSWETQYF; CDR3 DNA: TGTGCCACCAGCTCTACTAGCGGGAGTTGGGAGACCCAGTACTTC
clone size: .; D gene: TRBD1; V gene: TRBV6-5; J gene: TRBJ2-7; CDR3 protein: CASRRRTGEWDEQYF; CDR3 DNA: TGTGCCAGCAGACGCCGGACAGGGGAATGGGACGAGCAGTACTTC
clone size: .; D gene: TRBD1; V gene: TRBV18; J gene: TRBJ2-5; CDR3 protein: CASSPGTVSGETQYF; CDR3 DNA: TGTGCCAGCTCACCGGGGACAGTTTCAGGAGAGACCCAGTACTTC
clone size: .; D gene: .; V gene: TRBV7-3; J gene: TRBJ2-3; CDR3 protein: CASSLSRATDTQYF; CDR3 DNA: TGTGCCAGCAGCTTGAGCAGGGCCACAGATACGCAGTATTTT
clone size: .; D gene: TRBD1; V gene: TRBV7-8; J gene: TRBJ1-4; CDR3 protein: CASSPREHRGGEKLFF; CDR3 DNA: TGTGCCAGCAGCCCCCGGGAACACAGGGGAGGCGAAAAACTGTTTTTT
clone size: .; D gene: TRBD1; V gene: TRBV4-3; J gene: TRBJ2-3; CDR3 protein: CASSQGSWQGASYTQYF; CDR3 DNA: TGCGCCAGCAGCCAAGGGTCATGGCAGGGGGCGAGTTATACGCAGTATTTT
clone size: .; D gene: .; V gene: TRBV2; J gene: TRBJ1-4; CDR3 protein: CASSLRSYEKLFF; CDR3 DNA: TGTGCCAGCAGTCTGAGGTCTTATGAAAAACTGTTTTTT
clone size: once; D gene: .; V gene: TRBV5-1; J gene: TRBJ2-1; CDR3 protein: CASSLNSYNEQFF; CDR3 DNA: TGCGCCAGCAGCTTGAACTCCTACAATGAGCAGTTCTTC
clone size: once; D gene: .; V gene: TRBV18; J gene: TRBJ1-3; CDR3 protein: CASSSNRANSGNTIYF; CDR3 DNA: TGTGCCAGCTCATCCAACAGGGCCAACTCTGGAAACACCATATATTTT
clone size: .; D gene: .; V gene: TRBV6-6; J gene: TRBJ1-1; CDR3 protein: CASSYSSRSGEAFF; CDR3 DNA: TGTGCCAGCAGTTACTCCTCCCGCTCGGGTGAAGCTTTCTTT
clone size: .; D gene: .; V gene: TRBV5-1; J gene: TRBJ2-5; CDR3 protein: CASSEMYQETQYF; CDR3 DNA: TGCGCCAGCAGCGAGATGTACCAAGAGACCCAGTACTTC
clone size: once; D gene: TRBD2; V gene: TRBV11-3; J gene: TRBJ2-1; CDR3 protein: CASSFTLAGDNEQFF; CDR3 DNA: TGTGCCAGCAGCTTTACGCTAGCGGGAGACAATGAGCAGTTCTTC